This entry concerns a single TCR beta chain. The antigen remains undetermined. Per the germline V gene, CDR1 is MNHEY and CDR2 is SVGAGI. The CDR3 runs to 14 residues. The data derive from a study of CXCR3-negative and CXCR3-positive naive CD8 T cells. Study-wide findings and caveats: Upon cryopreservation, CXCR3 expression partially decreased, and most assays used fresh PBMCs. For naive cells, CXCR3-negative and CXCR3-positive subsets had similar TRBV-TRBJ usage; for memory cells, usage differed. Comparison of naive cells showed more hydrophobic TRB CDR3s in CXCR3-positive than in CXCR3-negative naive cells.

Subsets of CD8+ T cells were each sorted in triplicate at 250,000 to 350,000 cells apiece. The method, 5' RACE with UMI labels, was used to prepare the TRB cDNA libraries. With the 5' RACE reads reprocessed, TCRdb shows one record per CDR3 protein and no DNA. The specimen's table records under 75,000 distinct CDR3 sequences. The chain couples TRBV6-5 to TRBJ2-1; TCRdb proposes TRBD1, but this gene call is untestable without DNA. The sequencing input was naive CXCR3+ CD8+ T cells from blood. Documented subset: CD45RO-CCR7+CD27+CD95- naive CD8+ T cells expressing CXCR3 (TNR3+). This TCR derives from a human donor in good health. Some clones in this sample may be carry-over from other donors' samples. CDR3 sequence: CASSYSGTTNEQFF.